This T cell receptor (beta chain) was recovered during a study of response to subunit inactivated influenza vaccine. The CDR3 has 13 residues. The V and J ends lost 2 bases and 2 bases respectively, with 9 bases between them. CDR1 and CDR2 (germline): DFQATT, SNEGSKA (reference sequence). TCRdb re-called the RT-PCR reads with MiXCR, one entry per CDR3 protein. The sample has some 800,000 distinct CDR3 sequences, less than 25% seen once. This clonotype came up a few times. The TCR was taken from a man between 45 and 60 years old who received an inactivated influenza vaccine. The chain couples TRBV20-1 to TRBJ1-1, with D possibly matching TRBD1 (6 bases). The sequences come from PBMCs from blood, collected roughly 5 days after vaccination. The CDR3 here is CSARHRENTEAFF. The CDR3 region has the DNA TGCAGTGCTAGACACAGGGAAAACACTGAAGCTTTCTTT.